This T cell receptor (beta chain) came from a study of cytotoxic CD8 clonotypes in ibrutinib-treated CLL. Clones were sequenced by immunoSEQ multiplex PCR, and TCRdb holds only the in-frame ones, with some missing. Among nearly 50,000 clones listed, around three fifths were seen once. This CDR3 is 13 amino acids long. The germline V gene encodes CDR1 MNHEY and CDR2 SVGAGI. Trimming pared 2 bases from V and 6 bases from J, leaving 8 bases between. V and J are TRBV6-5 and TRBJ1-5; D is uncertain. The clonotype originates from a human donor with chronic lymphocytic leukemia. Specimen: PBMCs, collected after 24 months of ibrutinib treatment. Written as DNA, the CDR3 is TGTGCCAGCAGTTACACATGGGGTCAGCCCCAGCATTTT. Translating gives CASSYTWGQPQHF.